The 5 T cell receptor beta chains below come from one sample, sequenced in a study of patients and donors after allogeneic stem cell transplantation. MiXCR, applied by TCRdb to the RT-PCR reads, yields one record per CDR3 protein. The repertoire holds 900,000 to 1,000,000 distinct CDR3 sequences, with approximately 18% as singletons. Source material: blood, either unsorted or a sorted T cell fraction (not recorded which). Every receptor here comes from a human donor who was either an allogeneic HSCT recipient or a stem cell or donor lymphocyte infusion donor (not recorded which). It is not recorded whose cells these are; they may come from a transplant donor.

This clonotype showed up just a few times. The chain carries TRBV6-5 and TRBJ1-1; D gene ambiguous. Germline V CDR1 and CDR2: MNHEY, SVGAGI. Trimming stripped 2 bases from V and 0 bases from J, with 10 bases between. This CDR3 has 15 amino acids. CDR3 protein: CASSYEGSMNTEAFF. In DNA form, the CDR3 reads TGTGCCAGCAGTTACGAAGGCAGCATGAACACTGAAGCTTTCTTT.

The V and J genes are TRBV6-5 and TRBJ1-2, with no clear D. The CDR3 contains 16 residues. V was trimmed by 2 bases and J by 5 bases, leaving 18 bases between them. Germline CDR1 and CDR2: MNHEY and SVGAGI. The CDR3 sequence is CASSYPHGRAPYGYTF. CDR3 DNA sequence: TGTGCCAGCAGTTACCCCCACGGGCGGGCGCCATATGGCTACACCTTC.

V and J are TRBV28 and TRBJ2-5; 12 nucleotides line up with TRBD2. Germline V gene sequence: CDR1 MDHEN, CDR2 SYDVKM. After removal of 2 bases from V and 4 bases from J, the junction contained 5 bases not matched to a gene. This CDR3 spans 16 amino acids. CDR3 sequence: CASSLGETSGRETQYF. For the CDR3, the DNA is TGTGCCAGCAGTTTAGGGGAGACTAGCGGGAGAGAGACCCAGTACTTC.

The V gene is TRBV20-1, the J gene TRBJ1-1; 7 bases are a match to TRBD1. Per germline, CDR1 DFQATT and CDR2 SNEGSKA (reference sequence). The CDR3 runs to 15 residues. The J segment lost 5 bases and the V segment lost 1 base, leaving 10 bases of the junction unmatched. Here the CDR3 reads CSARAGTAGDTEAFF. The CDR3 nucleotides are TGCAGTGCTAGAGCCGGGACAGCCGGCGATACTGAAGCTTTCTTT.

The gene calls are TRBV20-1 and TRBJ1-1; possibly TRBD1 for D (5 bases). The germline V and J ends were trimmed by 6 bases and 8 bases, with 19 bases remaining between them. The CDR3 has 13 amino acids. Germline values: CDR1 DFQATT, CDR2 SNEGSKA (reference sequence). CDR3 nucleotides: TGCAGTGCCCCATATTTTCAGGGCGGGGAAGCTTTCTTT. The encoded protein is CSAPYFQGGEAFF.